This T cell receptor beta chain was documented in a study of cytomegalovirus exposure and HLA in healthy donors. From germline, CDR1 is MNHEY and CDR2 SVGAGI. The V gene lost 0 bases and the J gene lost 8 bases, with 13 bases spanning the gap. The CDR3 spans 15 residues. The PCR employed 60 Vbeta primers together with 13 Jbeta primers. Profiled with immunoSEQ multiplex PCR; TCRdb holds only in-frame clones, not every one. The data contain 90,000 to 100,000 clones, 60% to 75% of them singletons. Though probably carrying unrecorded immune exposures, donors were nominally healthy at sampling. Sequenced: PBMCs. The chain couples TRBV6-5 to TRBJ1-4; a possible D gene is TRBD1 (5 bases). The sequence was obtained from a female donor in good health and CMV-seronegative. CDR3 nucleotides: TGTGCCAGCAGTTACTCGATCCCCCGGGGGGAAAAACTGTTTTTT. Its translation: CASSYSIPRGEKLFF.